The clone carrying this TCR beta chain was observed a handful of times. These data come from a study of T cell responses to AZD1222 COVID-19 vaccine. Trimming cost V 4 bases and J 5 bases; bases outside gene matches: 9. The germline V gene encodes CDR1 MNHEY and CDR2 SMNVEV (reference sequence). The CDR3 sequence is 16 residues long. Profiled with immunoSEQ multiplex PCR; TCRdb holds only in-frame clones, not every one. The sample consists of roughly 150,000 clones, 85% to 95% of them appearing once. The rearrangement joins TRBV27 to TRBJ2-2, with TRBD2 identical over 8 bases. This clonotype originated in an adult in good health. Sample: peripheral blood, taken on day 0 of AZD1222 vaccination. CDR3 in DNA: TGTGCCAGCAGTTCATTCGGACTAGCAGAAACCGGGGAGCTGTTTTTT. Protein: CASSSFGLAETGELFF.